This T cell receptor beta chain appears in the sequencing data of a study of shared clonotypes between healthy human individuals. For the study at large: The plates for each donor numbered three CD4 naive, three CD4 memory, two CD8 naive and one CD8 memory.

V was trimmed by 1 base and J by 1 base, leaving 7 bases between them. The germline V gene encodes CDR1 LNHDA and CDR2 SQIVND (reference sequence). The CDR3 totals 14 residues. Worth noting for this clone: Its antigen is as yet unknown. The same CDR3 also results from other DNA sequences found in this sample.

Execution of the assay was at deep level. Measured with immunoSEQ multiplex PCR; TCRdb has only the in-frame clones, and not every one. Of about 2.2 million clones listed, around 93% are singletons. Terminally differentiated effector memory CD45RA+ cells were left out of the naive CD8 fraction, which was CD45RO-negative and positively selected for CCR7. Points from the study as a whole: Represented diversity (both genetic and exposure-history) was limited by the small number of donors. Lower generation probabilities were found for non-shared clonotypes than for those shared by all four donors.

The chain couples TRBV19 to TRBJ1-1; unclear D gene. This clonotype was obtained from a man aged 18 to 30 in good health. Some clones in this sample may be carry-over from other donors' samples. The sample comprised naive CD8+ T cells from PBMCs. CDR3 amino acids: CASSIGWGNTEAFF. DNA of the CDR3: TGTGCCAGTAGTATAGGTTGGGGGAACACTGAAGCTTTCTTT.